This T cell receptor (beta chain) is from a study of cytomegalovirus exposure and HLA in healthy donors. Findings of the study overall: Rarity characterized most TCR sequences, yet some public TCRs appeared in many donors.

Generated by immunoSEQ multiplex PCR, the TCRdb table keeps only in-frame clones and is missing some. The table shows fewer than 200,000 clones, with roughly 86% occurring only once. A note on this clone: Its antigen is undetermined.

Germline-derived CDR1 and CDR2 are SNHLY and FYNNEI. The CDR3 loop spans 14 amino acids. V lost 1 base and J lost 7, with 13 bases in between. Sequenced: PBMCs. The sequence derives from a young man in good health and CMV-seropositive. The V gene is TRBV2, the J gene TRBJ2-5; D might be TRBD1 (5 bases). CDR3 loop: CASSEGTPHGTQYF. The CDR3 nucleotides are TGTGCCAGCAGTGAAGGGACACCGCATGGGACCCAGTACTTC.